The 9 T cell receptor beta chains below were found in one sample sequenced in a study of cytomegalovirus exposure and HLA in healthy donors (dated by TCRdb to 2017 to 2019). The library was built by means of the immunoSEQ multiplex PCR assay. Sourced from immuneACCESS, this table was stored by TCRdb with only in-frame sequences that have V and J called. A share of the clones is absent; for the studies checked, an unresolved V gene accounts for under half, and the remainder has no known explanation. The sample records some 150,000 clones, 80% to 90% of which are singletons. Together, the top ten hold 4.5% to 5.5% of the sample. The source material was PBMCs. The source is a man between 18 and 29 years old in good health and CMV-seropositive.

This chain joins TRBV10-2 and TRBJ1-5; maybe TRBD1 (5 bases). V gave up 2 bases and J gave up 0 bases, with 11 bases separating them. The CDR3 consists of 16 residues. Germline V gene sequence: CDR1 WSHSY, CDR2 SAAADI. CDR3 DNA sequence: TGCGCCAGCAGTGAGGCCAGGGATGATAGCAATCAGCCCCAGCATTTT. It encodes CASSEARDDSNQPQHF.

The V and J genes are TRBV5-1 and TRBJ2-6; D unclear. Looked up from germline, CDR1 is SGHRS and CDR2 is YFSETQ. The CDR3 extends over 17 amino acids. Between the trimmed V and J ends, which lost 0 bases and 0 bases, there was a span of 10 bases. CDR3 amino acids: CASSLDVSSSGANVLTF. CDR3 DNA sequence: TGCGCCAGCAGCTTGGACGTCAGTTCCTCTGGGGCCAACGTCCTGACTTTC.

The chain is built from TRBV5-5 and TRBJ2-7; D not resolved. Looked up from germline, CDR1 is SGHKS and CDR2 is YYEKEE (reference sequence). This CDR3 has 12 residues. V lost 4 bases and J lost 3, with 8 bases in between. The CDR3 DNA reads as TGTGCCAGCAGCCAACACCGCTACGAGCAGTACTTC. This codes for CASSQHRYEQYF.

This rearrangement joins TRBV15 to TRBJ1-2, with 8 bases identical to TRBD1. The CDR3 loop spans 15 amino acids. Trimming took 2 bases from V and 1 from J; bases not matched to a gene: 3. The germline V gene has CDR1 LNHNV and CDR2 YYDKDF (reference sequence). Written as DNA, the CDR3 is TGTGCCACCAGCAGAATTGGACAGGGTAACTATGGCTACACCTTC. Its protein product is CATSRIGQGNYGYTF.

The chain carries TRBV6-1 and TRBJ2-1; D is perhaps TRBD1 (5 bases). V was pared by 0 bases and J by 8 bases, with 11 bases between. Germline V gene sequence: CDR1 MNHNS, CDR2 SASEGT. The CDR3 is made up of 14 amino acids. The CDR3 sequence is CASSEAPGMDEQFF. CDR3 nucleotides: TGTGCCAGCAGTGAAGCGCCAGGGATGGATGAGCAGTTCTTC.

This rearrangement joins TRBV5-4 to TRBJ1-2; D gene uncertain. Germline CDR1 is SGHNT and CDR2 is YYREEE (reference sequence). The CDR3 consists of 11 residues. V dropped 6 bases and J dropped 8 bases, with 11 bases sitting between them. This CDR3 reads CASNEGSGYTF. DNA for the CDR3: TGTGCCAGCAACGAGGGATCCGGCTACACCTTC.

This clone appeared once. The same CDR3 is also encoded by other DNA sequences in this sample. V gene TRBV20-1 combines with J gene TRBJ2-7; 7 bases line up with TRBD1. Germline V gene lookup returns CDR1 DFQATT and CDR2 SNEGSKA (reference sequence). There are 11 residues in the CDR3. V dropped 6 bases and J dropped 3; count of bases not matched to a gene: 2. The CDR3 loop is CSARDSYEQYF. The CDR3 DNA reads TGCAGTGCCAGGGACAGCTACGAGCAGTACTTC.

The rearrangement joins TRBV7-9 to TRBJ2-3; 7 nucleotides line up with TRBD2. CDR3 length equals 15 residues. Germline CDR1 SEHNR, CDR2 FQNEAQ (reference sequence). V shed 1 base, J shed 5 bases, and the junction held 6 bases outside the gene matches. Here the CDR3 DNA reads TGTGCCAGCAGCTTAGGCGGGAGAATTGGAGATACGCAGTATTTT. It encodes CASSLGGRIGDTQYF.

The chain carries TRBV6-5 and TRBJ1-1, with D uncertain. V was clipped by 2 bases and J by 5 bases, with 12 bases between them. CDR1 and CDR2 (germline): MNHEY, SVGAGI. The CDR3 has 14 residues. CDR3 protein: CASSYSEQRTEAFF. The CDR3 DNA is TGTGCCAGCAGTTACAGCGAGCAGAGGACTGAAGCTTTCTTT.